One sample yielded the 22 T cell receptor beta chains listed below, sequenced in a study of T cell responses to AZD1222 COVID-19 vaccine. TCRdb's table, derived via immunoSEQ multiplex PCR, lists solely in-frame clones and lacks some. The sample has more than 140,000 clones, around 91% seen once. The sample here was peripheral blood, taken on day 0 of AZD1222 vaccination. These receptors originate from an adult in good health.

The sample holds one count of this clone. The rearrangement uses TRBV7-9 and TRBJ2-3; D gene unclear. V lost 4 bases and J 2 bases, leaving 4 bases between the germline ends. Germline V gene data show CDR1 as SEHNR and CDR2 as FQNEAQ (reference sequence). The CDR3 has 12 residues. This CDR3 reads CASSSHTDTQYF. The CDR3 DNA follows: TGTGCCAGCAGCTCTCACACAGATACGCAGTATTTT.

This chain joins TRBV15 and TRBJ1-1, with TRBD1 as a possible D gene (5 bases). Germline V gene lookup returns CDR1 LNHNV and CDR2 YYDKDF (reference sequence). Trimming shortened V by 5 bases and J by 11 bases, and 15 bases separated the two germline ends. The CDR3 extends over 12 amino acids. The DNA of the CDR3 is TGTGCCACCAGCGTAGTAAGGGGAGAGGCTTTCTTT. It specifies CATSVVRGEAFF.

The V gene is TRBV28, the J gene TRBJ2-7; TRBD1 matches 7 bases. The CDR3 is 14 residues long. CDR1 and CDR2 (germline): MDHEN, SYDVKM. V trimming: 5 bases; J trimming: 4 bases; junction bases outside the gene matches: 8. In DNA, the CDR3 is TGTGCCAGCAGTGTCGACAGGGCCGTGTACGAGCAGTACTTC. This sequence encodes CASSVDRAVYEQYF.

This clone was picked up a small number of times. The gene calls are TRBV9 and TRBJ2-1, with no clear D. Germline CDR1 reads SGDLS; CDR2 reads YYNGEE. The CDR3 is made up of 13 amino acids. Trimming shortened V by 2 bases and J by 6 bases, and 9 bases separated the two germline ends. CDR3 DNA: TGTGCCAGCAGCGTGTACTTAACCAATGAGCAGTTCTTC. Protein sequence: CASSVYLTNEQFF.

The rearrangement links TRBV6-5 to TRBJ2-7, with unresolved D. This CDR3 has 15 amino acids. V lost 0 bases and J 0 bases, leaving 9 bases between the germline ends. Germline V gene data show CDR1 as MNHEY and CDR2 as SVGAGI. The CDR3 region has the DNA TGTGCCAGCAGTTACTCGCCGAGGAACTCCTACGAGCAGTACTTC. Its translation is CASSYSPRNSYEQYF.

This clone has more than one count but fewer than ten. The chain's CDR3 is CASSQDLPAAGIDGYTF. Written as DNA, the CDR3 is TGTGCCAGCAGCCAAGATTTACCTGCTGCAGGTATCGATGGCTACACCTTC. The rearrangement links TRBV4-2 to TRBJ1-2; no reliable D call. The V end lost 0 bases, the J end lost 6 bases, and 20 bases lay between the germline ends. Germline V gives CDR1 LGHNA, CDR2 YNFKEQ. The CDR3 length is 17 residues.

This chain uses TRBV30 with TRBJ1-6; 7 bases align to TRBD1. Germline CDR1 is GTSNPN and CDR2 is SVGIG (reference sequence). The CDR3 extends over 14 amino acids. The V gene end was trimmed by 2 bases and the J gene end by 9 bases; junction bases not matched to a gene: 7. The CDR3 DNA sequence: TGTGCCTGGAGTCCCGGGACAGTTGTTTCACCCCTCCACTTT. Its protein product is CAWSPGTVVSPLHF.

This chain uses TRBV28 with TRBJ1-5; no firm D call. V lost 5 bases and J 5 bases, leaving 10 bases between the germline ends. CDR3 size: 13 residues. Germline V gives CDR1 MDHEN, CDR2 SYDVKM. CDR3 coding DNA: TGTGCCAGCAGTAAAGACCGGTATCAGCCCCAGCATTTT. Translation: CASSKDRYQPQHF.

This chain uses TRBV5-8 with TRBJ1-4; D may be TRBD1 (5 bases). This CDR3 spans 18 amino acids. Between the trimmed V and J ends, which lost 1 base and 4 bases, there was a span of 20 bases. In germline, CDR1 is SGHTS, CDR2 YDEGEE. For the CDR3, the DNA is TGTGCCAGCAGCTTGAGGGGACGGAACCCGGAGTTTAATGAAAAACTGTTTTTT. Its translation is CASSLRGRNPEFNEKLFF. Supplemented by reference TRBV5-8 and TRBJ1-4, the full variable domain reads EAGVTQSPTHLIKTRGQQATLRCSPISGHTSVYWYQQALGLGLQFLLWYDEGEERNRGNFPPRFSGRQFPNYSSELNVNALELEDSALYLCASSLRGRNPEFNEKLFFGSGTQLSVL.

The chain is built from TRBV3-1 (or the pseudogene TRBV3-2) and TRBJ2-3; TRBD2 might be the D (5 bases). Germline V CDR1 and CDR2: LGHDT, YNNKEL (reference sequence). V lost 0 bases to trimming and J lost 1 base, with 11 bases between them. The CDR3 spans 16 residues. CDR3 loop: CASSQDWAGRTDTQYF. The CDR3 DNA reads TGTGCCAGCAGCCAAGATTGGGCGGGTCGCACAGATACGCAGTATTTT.

V usage is TRBV20-1 and J usage is TRBJ1-2, with unresolved D. Deletions cut 3 bases from V and 0 bases from J, with 5 bases between. There are 12 residues in the CDR3. The germline V gene has CDR1 DFQATT and CDR2 SNEGSKA (reference sequence). This CDR3 is CSASRANYGYTF. CDR3 in DNA: TGCAGTGCTAGTAGGGCTAACTATGGCTACACCTTC.

The chain combines TRBV6-1 with TRBJ1-4, with D perhaps matching TRBD1 (5 bases). Germline V gene data show CDR1 as MNHNS and CDR2 as SASEGT. V shed 1 base and J shed 4 bases, with 7 bases lying between them. This CDR3 has 14 amino acids. Here the CDR3 reads CASSEGGVNEKLFF. DNA for the CDR3: TGTGCCAGCAGTGAAGGGGGGGTTAATGAAAAACTGTTTTTT.

CDR3 sequence reads: CASSEASLVDEQFF. The DNA of the CDR3 is TGTGCCAGCTCAGAGGCATCCCTTGTCGATGAGCAGTTCTTC. The rearrangement uses TRBV18 and TRBJ2-1; no firm D call. Trimming cost V 5 bases and J 8 bases, with 16 bases left between them. CDR1 and CDR2 from the germline V gene are KGHSH and LQKENI. The CDR3 covers 14 residues.

This clone was counted once. The chain uses TRBV6-5 and TRBJ2-1; 7 positions agree with TRBD1. Germline lookup yields CDR1 MNHEY and CDR2 SVGAGI. V shed 7 bases, J shed 15 bases, and the junction held 9 bases outside the gene matches. The CDR3 extends over 11 amino acids. CDR3 coding DNA: TGTGCCAGCACCAGCCTCAGGGGGACGTTCTTC. It yields the protein CASTSLRGTFF.

This clone was recorded once. V gene TRBV7-2 combines with J gene TRBJ2-1; 9 bases map to TRBD2. The trim removed 6 bases at V and 0 bases at J, leaving 15 bases unmatched. In germline, CDR1 is SGHTA, CDR2 FQGNSA. The CDR3 loop spans 19 amino acids. The CDR3 here is CASRRGGLAGWSSYNEQFF. Here the CDR3 DNA reads TGTGCCAGCAGGAGGGGGGGGCTAGCGGGATGGAGCTCCTACAATGAGCAGTTCTTC.

This clone was detected once. This chain uses TRBV5-4 with TRBJ2-5; TRBD2 matches at 14 bases. There are 16 residues in the CDR3. J gave up 5 bases and V 4 bases, and 7 bases lay outside the gene matches. Germline CDR1 reads SGHNT; CDR2 reads YYREEE (reference sequence). This CDR3 is CASSQRLAGGPETQYF. CDR3 sequence (DNA): TGTGCCAGCAGCCAAAGACTAGCGGGAGGGCCGGAGACCCAGTACTTC. Supplemented by reference TRBV5-4 and TRBJ2-5, the full variable domain reads ETGVTQSPTHLIKTRGQQVTLRCSSQSGHNTVSWYQQALGQGPQFIFQYYREEENGRGNFPPRFSGLQFPNYSSELNVNALELDDSALYLCASSQRLAGGPETQYFGPGTRLLVL.

V and J are TRBV27 and TRBJ2-3, with D possibly being TRBD1 (5 bases). The CDR3 is made up of 16 amino acids. Germline lookup yields CDR1 MNHEY and CDR2 SMNVEV (reference sequence). V was cut by 5 bases and J by 2 bases, with 17 bases left in between. CDR3 in DNA: TGTGCCAGCAGTCAAACAGGAGCTAGGCTCACAGATACGCAGTATTTT. Its translation: CASSQTGARLTDTQYF.

The rearrangement uses TRBV14 and TRBJ1-4; weak D call: TRBD1 (6 bases). The CDR3 is 14 amino acids. Germline CDR1 reads SGHDN; CDR2 reads FVKESK. V lost 4 bases and J lost 8, with 14 bases in between. CDR3 nucleotide sequence: TGTGCCAGCAGCCCGCGATGGGGGGGCGAAAAACTGTTTTTT. Translation gives CASSPRWGGEKLFF.

The J gene is TRBJ2-7, the V gene TRBV3-1 (or the pseudogene TRBV3-2), with D perhaps matching TRBD2 (6 bases). This CDR3 spans 14 amino acids. Germline CDR1 and CDR2: LGHDT and YNNKEL (reference sequence). Trimming took 2 bases from V and 5 from J, leaving 13 bases between them. The DNA for the CDR3 is TGTGCCAGCAGCCAAAGTCGCGGGAAGAACGAGCAGTACTTC. Encoded protein: CASSQSRGKNEQYF.

J is TRBJ1-2 and V is TRBV15, with 9 bases fitting TRBD1. CDR1 and CDR2 (germline): LNHNV, YYDKDF (reference sequence). CDR3 size: 14 residues. Losses at the gene ends were 6 bases for V and 3 bases for J; bases not matched to a gene: 5. CDR3 region: CATRQGAMDYGYTF. The CDR3 region has the DNA TGTGCCACCAGACAGGGGGCTATGGACTATGGCTACACCTTC.

The chain couples TRBV30 to TRBJ2-7; TRBD2 aligns across 9 bases. The CDR3 runs 15 residues. J gave up 5 bases and V 1 base, and 9 bases lay outside the gene matches. Germline V gives CDR1 GTSNPN, CDR2 SVGIG (reference sequence). In DNA, the CDR3 is TGTGCCTGGAGTGGTGGGGCGGGAGGGCGGAACGAGCAGTACTTC. Translation: CAWSGGAGGRNEQYF.

The chain joins TRBV5-1 to TRBJ1-1, with 7 bases that match TRBD1. The CDR3 length is 14 residues. Trimming took 4 bases from V and 5 from J; bases not matched to a gene: 8. Germline values: CDR1 SGHRS, CDR2 YFSETQ. CDR3 residues: CASSLLDRRTEAFF. The CDR3 region has the DNA TGCGCCAGCAGCCTCCTGGACAGGCGGACTGAAGCTTTCTTT. Combining the CDR3 with reference TRBV5-1 and TRBJ1-1 gives the whole variable domain KAGVTQTPRYLIKTRGQQVTLSCSPISGHRSVSWYQQTPGQGLQFLFEYFSETQRNKGNFPGRFSGRQFSNSRSEMNVSTLELGDSALYLCASSLLDRRTEAFFGQGTRLTVV.